These 9 T cell receptor beta chains share one sample of origin, sequenced in a study of CD8+ T cells in alopecia areata. RNA extraction and reverse transcription yielded cDNA as sequencing template. Assay used: immunoSEQ multiplex PCR; TCRdb lists only in-frame clones, some missing. The table includes approximately 82,000 clones, about 51% detected once. The sample consisted of NKG2D-high CD8+ T cells sorted from blood. These receptor sequences come from a human donor with alopecia areata.

This clone appeared a few times. This sequence joins TRBV6-6 and TRBJ2-1; D may be TRBD2 (7 bases). V shed 0 bases and J shed 9 bases, with 9 bases lying between them. CDR3 size: 13 residues. The germline gives CDR1 MNHNY, CDR2 SVGAGI (reference sequence). The CDR3 loop is CASSYSGGGEQFF. CDR3 DNA: TGTGCCAGCAGTTACTCAGGGGGGGGTGAGCAGTTCTTC.

The rearrangement links TRBV4-1 to TRBJ2-1; 8 bases are shared with TRBD2. V gave up 4 bases and J gave up 0 bases; unmatched junction bases: 2. Germline V lookup: CDR1 MGHRA, CDR2 YSYEKL. This CDR3 comprises 15 residues. The CDR3 region is CASSRSGSSYNEQFF. Here the CDR3 DNA reads TGCGCCAGCAGCCGGAGCGGGAGCTCCTACAATGAGCAGTTCTTC.

Only one count was recorded for this clone. This chain connects TRBV30 to TRBJ2-7; D ambiguous. The ends were cut back, 2 bases at V and 2 bases at J, with 10 bases in the middle. Germline V gene lookup returns CDR1 GTSNPN and CDR2 SVGIG (reference sequence). The CDR3 is made up of 13 amino acids. CDR3 residues: CAWSSDIPYEQYF. CDR3 nucleotides: TGTGCCTGGAGTTCAGACATTCCCTACGAGCAGTACTTC.

V and J are TRBV13 and TRBJ2-1, with D tentatively TRBD1 or TRBD2 (6 bases each). The V end lost 5 bases, the J end lost 5 bases, and 13 bases lay between the germline ends. Germline CDR1 and CDR2: PRHDT and FYEKMQ (reference sequence). This CDR3 spans 14 amino acids. The CDR3 bases are TGTGCCAGCAGCGGCGGGACACTGAACAATGAGCAGTTCTTC. It is translated as CASSGGTLNNEQFF.

This clone was detected a few times. This chain links TRBV5-6 with TRBJ2-7; the D gene is possibly TRBD2 (5 bases). The germline V and J ends were trimmed by 4 bases and 1 base, with 9 bases remaining between them. The CDR3 contains 13 residues. CDR1 and CDR2 (germline): SGHDT, YYEEEE. The DNA of the CDR3 is TGTGCCAGCAGCCTCCGGGAATCCTACGAGCAGTACTTC. Encoded protein: CASSLRESYEQYF.

V gene TRBV11-1 combines with J gene TRBJ2-5, with D unresolved. Germline values: CDR1 SGHAT, CDR2 FQDESV (reference sequence). V lost 8 bases and J lost 11, with 18 bases in between. The CDR3 sequence is 12 residues long. CDR3 loop: CASVGLSAEQYF. CDR3 DNA: TGTGCCAGCGTCGGTCTCTCGGCGGAGCAGTACTTC.

This chain joins TRBV2 and TRBJ2-7, with D uncertain. CDR3 length equals 13 residues. V shed 8 bases and J shed 5 bases, with 16 bases lying between them. Germline assignment: CDR1 SNHLY and CDR2 FYNNEI. CDR3 sequence reads: CASEETTPNEQYF. CDR3 nucleotide sequence: TGTGCCAGCGAAGAGACAACTCCTAACGAGCAGTACTTC.

V and J are TRBV9 and TRBJ2-1; 7 bases map to TRBD2. The germline CDR1 and CDR2 sequences are SGDLS and YYNGEE. This CDR3 region has 12 residues. After removal of 3 bases from V and 8 bases from J, the junction contained 2 bases not matched to a gene. CDR3 protein: CASSGRGDEQFF. The DNA of the CDR3 is TGTGCCAGCAGCGGCCGGGGGGATGAGCAGTTCTTC.

The chain is built from TRBV10-3 and TRBJ1-2, with 7 bases that match TRBD1. V was clipped by 3 bases and J by 6 bases; unmatched bases: 7. The CDR3 contains 14 residues. Germline CDR1 reads ENHRY; CDR2 reads SYGVKD. For the CDR3, the DNA is TGTGCCATCAGTGACGGGACAGTAACGGATGGCTACACCTTC. It encodes CAISDGTVTDGYTF.